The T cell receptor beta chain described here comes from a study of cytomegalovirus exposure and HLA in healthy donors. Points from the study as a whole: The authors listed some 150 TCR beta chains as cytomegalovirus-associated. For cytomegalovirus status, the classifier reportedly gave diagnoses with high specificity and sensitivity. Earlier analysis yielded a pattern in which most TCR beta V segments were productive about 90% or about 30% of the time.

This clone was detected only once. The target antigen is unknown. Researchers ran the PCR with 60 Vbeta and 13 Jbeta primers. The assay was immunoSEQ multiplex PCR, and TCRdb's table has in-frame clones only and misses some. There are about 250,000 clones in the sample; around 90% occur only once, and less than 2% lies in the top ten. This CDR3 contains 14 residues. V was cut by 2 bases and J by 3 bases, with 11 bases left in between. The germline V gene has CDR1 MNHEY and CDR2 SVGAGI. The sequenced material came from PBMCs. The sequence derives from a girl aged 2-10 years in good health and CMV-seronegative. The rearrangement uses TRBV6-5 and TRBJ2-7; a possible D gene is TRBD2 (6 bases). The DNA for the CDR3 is TGTGCCAGCAGTTACGGGAGGTCAAGCTACGAGCAGTACTTC. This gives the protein CASSYGRSSYEQYF.